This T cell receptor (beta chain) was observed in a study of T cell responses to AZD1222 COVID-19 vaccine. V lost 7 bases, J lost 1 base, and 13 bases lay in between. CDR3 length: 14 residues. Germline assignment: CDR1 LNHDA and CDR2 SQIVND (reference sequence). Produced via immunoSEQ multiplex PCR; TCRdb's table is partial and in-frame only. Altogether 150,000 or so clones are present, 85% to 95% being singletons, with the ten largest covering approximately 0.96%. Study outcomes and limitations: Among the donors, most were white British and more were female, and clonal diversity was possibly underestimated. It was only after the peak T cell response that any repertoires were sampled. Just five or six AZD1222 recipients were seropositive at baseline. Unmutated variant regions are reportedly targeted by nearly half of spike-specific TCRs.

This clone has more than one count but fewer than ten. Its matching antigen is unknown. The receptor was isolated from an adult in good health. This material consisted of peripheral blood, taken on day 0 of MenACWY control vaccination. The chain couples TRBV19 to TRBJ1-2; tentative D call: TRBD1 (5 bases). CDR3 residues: CASTPGTFNYGYTF. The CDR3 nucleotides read TGTGCCAGTACCCCAGGGACCTTTAACTATGGCTACACCTTC.